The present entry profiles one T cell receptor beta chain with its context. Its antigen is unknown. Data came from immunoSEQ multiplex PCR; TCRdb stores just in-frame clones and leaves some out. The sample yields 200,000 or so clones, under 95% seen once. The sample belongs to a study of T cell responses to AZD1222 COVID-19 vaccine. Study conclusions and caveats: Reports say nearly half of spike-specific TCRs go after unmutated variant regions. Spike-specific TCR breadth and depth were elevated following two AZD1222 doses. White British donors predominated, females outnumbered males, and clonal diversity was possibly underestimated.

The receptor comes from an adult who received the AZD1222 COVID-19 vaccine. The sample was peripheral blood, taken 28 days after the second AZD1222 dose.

CDR3 DNA sequence: TGCGCCAGCAGCTTGCGACTGGGCGGGGGGATACAAGAGACCCAGTACTTC. This sequence encodes CASSLRLGGGIQETQYF. This sequence joins TRBV5-1 and TRBJ2-5; TRBD2 agrees at 8 bases. CDR1 SGHRS and CDR2 YFSETQ come from the germline V gene. V gave up 1 base and J gave up 2 bases; unmatched junction bases: 10. The CDR3 spans 17 residues.